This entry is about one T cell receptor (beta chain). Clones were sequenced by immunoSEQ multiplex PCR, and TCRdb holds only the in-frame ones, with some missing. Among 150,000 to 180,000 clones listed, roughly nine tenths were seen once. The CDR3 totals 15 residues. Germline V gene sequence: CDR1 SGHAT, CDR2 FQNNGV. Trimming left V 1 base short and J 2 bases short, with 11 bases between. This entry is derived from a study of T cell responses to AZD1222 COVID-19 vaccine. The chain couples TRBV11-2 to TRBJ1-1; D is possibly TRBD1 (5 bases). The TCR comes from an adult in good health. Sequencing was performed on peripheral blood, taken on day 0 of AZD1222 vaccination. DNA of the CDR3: TGTGCCAGCAGCTTAGCCGGGACCTCCAACACTGAAGCTTTCTTT. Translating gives CASSLAGTSNTEAFF.